A single T cell receptor beta chain is shown here with its context. The antigen is not known. The entry originates in a study of cytomegalovirus exposure and HLA in healthy donors. Regarding the study as a whole: Specificity of a few CMV-associated chains for CMV antigens was verified in vitro. Later on, analysis showed that most CMV-associated TCR beta chains appeared to be HLA-restricted.

The primer mix had 60 Vbeta and 13 Jbeta primers. Generated by immunoSEQ multiplex PCR, the TCRdb table keeps only in-frame clones and is missing some. The data contain about 260,000 clones, about 83% of them singletons. V was clipped by 3 bases and J by 2 bases, with 13 bases between them. The CDR3 length is 15 residues. Germline V gives CDR1 SGHNT, CDR2 YENEEA. The sequence was obtained from a woman aged 40 to 49 in good health and CMV-seropositive. Specimen: PBMCs. The chain uses TRBV11-3 and TRBJ1-1; D is ambiguous. DNA for the CDR3: TGTGCCAGCAGCTTGGAGGGTAGGGTAAACACTGAAGCTTTCTTT. Protein product: CASSLEGRVNTEAFF.